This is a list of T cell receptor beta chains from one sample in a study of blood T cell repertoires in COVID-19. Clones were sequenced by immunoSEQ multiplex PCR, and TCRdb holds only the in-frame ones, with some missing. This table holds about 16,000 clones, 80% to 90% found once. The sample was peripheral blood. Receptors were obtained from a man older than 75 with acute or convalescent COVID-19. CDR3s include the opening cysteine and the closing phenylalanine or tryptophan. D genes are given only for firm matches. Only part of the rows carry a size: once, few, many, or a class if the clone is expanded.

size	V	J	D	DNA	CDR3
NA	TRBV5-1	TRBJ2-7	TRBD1	TGCGCCAGCAGCTCCCGGACAGGGGGCAACGAGCAGTACTTC	CASSSRTGGNEQYF
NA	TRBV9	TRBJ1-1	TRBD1	TGTGCCAGCAGCTCGACAGGGGCGTATGACACTGAAGCTTTCTTT	CASSSTGAYDTEAFF
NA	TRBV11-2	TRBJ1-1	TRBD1	TGTGCCAGCAGGGTACTTGCAGGGGGAAACACTGAAGCTTTCTTT	CASRVLAGGNTEAFF
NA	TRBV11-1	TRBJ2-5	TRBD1	TGTGCCAGCAGCTTAGAAGGGACAGGGGGAGGAGAGACCCAGTACTTC	CASSLEGTGGGETQYF
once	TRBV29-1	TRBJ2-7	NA	TGCAGCGTCCCTCCCGAGACGACAGCCTACGAGCAGTACTTC	CSVPPETTAYEQYF
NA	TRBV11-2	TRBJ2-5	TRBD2	TGTGCCAGCAGCTGGGGACTAGCGGGACGAGGCGATCAAGAGACCCAGTACTTC	CASSWGLAGRGDQETQYF
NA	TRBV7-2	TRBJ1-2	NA	TGTGCCAGCAGCGCGGACACAACTAACTATGGCTACACCTTC	CASSADTTNYGYTF
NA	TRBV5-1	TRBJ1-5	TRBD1	TGCGCCAGCAGCCCTGGACAGGGAGGTAGCAATCAGCCCCAGCATTTT	CASSPGQGGSNQPQHF
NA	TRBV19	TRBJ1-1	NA	TGTGCCAGTAGTCCCTATAAGAACACTGAAGCTTTCTTT	CASSPYKNTEAFF
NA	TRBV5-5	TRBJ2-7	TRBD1	TGTGCCAGCAGCTTAGACAGGGTCGAGCAGTACTTC	CASSLDRVEQYF
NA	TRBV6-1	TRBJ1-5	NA	TGTGCCAGCAGTGAATTGTCAGACTATCAGCCCCAGCATTTT	CASSELSDYQPQHF
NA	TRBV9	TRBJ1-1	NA	TGTGCCAGCAGCTCCCGCCACGGGGGGCATAAGGACACTGAAGCTTTCTTT	CASSSRHGGHKDTEAFF
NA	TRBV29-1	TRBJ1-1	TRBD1	TGCAGCGCTGCCCGACAGGGGAACACTGAAGCTTTCTTT	CSAARQGNTEAFF
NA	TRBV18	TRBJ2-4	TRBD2	TGTGCCAGCTCACCAGTAGTAGCGGGGACCGGGAACATTCAGTACTTC	CASSPVVAGTGNIQYF
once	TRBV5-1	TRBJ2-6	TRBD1	TGCGCCAGCAGCTTAAGACAGGGTTCTGGGGCCAACGTCCTGACTTTC	CASSLRQGSGANVLTF
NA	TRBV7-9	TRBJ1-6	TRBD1	TGTGCCAGCAGCTTATCCGAACAGGGGGCGCATTCACCCCTCCACTTT	CASSLSEQGAHSPLHF
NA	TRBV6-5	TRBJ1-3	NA	TGTGCCACGGGGGTGGGCTCTGGAAACACCATATATTTT	CATGVGSGNTIYF
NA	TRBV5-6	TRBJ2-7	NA	TGTGCCAGCAGCTATACGCCCGGGAAACCCTACGAGCAGTACTTC	CASSYTPGKPYEQYF
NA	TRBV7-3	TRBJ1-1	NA	TGTGCCAGCAGCTTAACCGGGCAGGGGATCACTGAAGCTTTCTTT	CASSLTGQGITEAFF
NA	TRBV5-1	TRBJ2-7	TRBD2	TGCGCCAGCAGCTGGGGGTCAAGCGGGGCCTACGAGCAGTACTTC	CASSWGSSGAYEQYF
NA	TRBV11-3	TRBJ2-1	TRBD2	TGTGCCAGCAGCCCCCGGACTAGCGGTATTAATGAGCAGTTCTTC	CASSPRTSGINEQFF
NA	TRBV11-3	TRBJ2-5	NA	TGTGCCAGCAGCTTATGTGGTCAAACGGACTTC	CASSLCGQTDF
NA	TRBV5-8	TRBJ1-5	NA	TGTGCCAGCCTTGGACAGCCCTATAGCAATCAGCCCCAGCATTTT	CASLGQPYSNQPQHF
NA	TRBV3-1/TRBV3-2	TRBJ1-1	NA	TGTGCCAGCAGCCAAGAGAGGGGAGGGGTGAGAACTGAAGCTTTCTTT	CASSQERGGVRTEAFF
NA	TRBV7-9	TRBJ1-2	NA	TGTGCCAGCAGCGTTAACAGGGTAACAGGCTACACCTTC	CASSVNRVTGYTF
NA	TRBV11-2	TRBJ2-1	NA	TGTGCCAGCAGCTTAGTCCAGGGCTCCTACAATGAGCAGTTCTTC	CASSLVQGSYNEQFF
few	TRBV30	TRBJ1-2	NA	TGTGCCTGGAGTGTAAACTCAGGGTCAGGCTACACCTTC	CAWSVNSGSGYTF
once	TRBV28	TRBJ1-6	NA	TGTGCCAGCAGTCGTGATATTCTAAATTCACCCCTCCACTTT	CASSRDILNSPLHF
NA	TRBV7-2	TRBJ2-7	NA	TGTGCCAGCAGCTTGGCGGCAGGGGCGCCCCAAGAGCAGTACTTC	CASSLAAGAPQEQYF
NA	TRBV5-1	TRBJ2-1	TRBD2	TGCGCCAGCAGCCCCCGGCCCCTAGCGGCCTACAATGAGCAGTTCTTC	CASSPRPLAAYNEQFF
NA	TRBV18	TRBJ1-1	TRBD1	TGTGCCAGCTCACCGGACAGGTACACTGAAGCTTTCTTT	CASSPDRYTEAFF
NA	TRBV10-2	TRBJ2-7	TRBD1	TGCGCCAGCAGGGCGGACAGGTCCGCCTACGAGCAGTACTTC	CASRADRSAYEQYF
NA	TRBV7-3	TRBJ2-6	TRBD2	TGTGCCAGCCGCGGGGGGGCTGGGGCCAACGTCCTGACTTTC	CASRGGAGANVLTF
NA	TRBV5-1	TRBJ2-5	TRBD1	TGCGCCAGCAGCGTGACAGGGCTCGGGGAGACCCAGTACTTC	CASSVTGLGETQYF
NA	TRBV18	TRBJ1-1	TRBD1	TGTGCCAGCTCACCAATAAAGGGGGCTATAGAAGAGAACACTGAAGCTTTCTTT	CASSPIKGAIEENTEAFF
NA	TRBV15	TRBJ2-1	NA	TGTGCCACCAGCAGCCTCGGTCCCGACTACAATGAGCAGTTCTTC	CATSSLGPDYNEQFF
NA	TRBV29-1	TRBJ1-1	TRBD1	TGCAGCGTGACCCCGGGACAGGGCGAAGCTTTCTTT	CSVTPGQGEAFF
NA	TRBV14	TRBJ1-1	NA	TGTGCCAGCAGCCCCCGGCCGGGAACAGAAGCTTTCTTT	CASSPRPGTEAFF
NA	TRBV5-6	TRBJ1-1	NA	TGTGCCAGCAACTGGGGCGGGAGCACTGAAGCTTTCTTT	CASNWGGSTEAFF
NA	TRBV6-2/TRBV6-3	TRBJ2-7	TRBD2	TGTGCCAGCAGTCAGCGGGGCTACGAGCAGTACTTC	CASSQRGYEQYF
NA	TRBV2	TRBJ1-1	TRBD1	TGTGCCAGCAGTCGGCAGGGGGGGAACACTGAAGCTTTCTTT	CASSRQGGNTEAFF
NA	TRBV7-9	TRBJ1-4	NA	TGTGCCAGCAGTTTAGACCAGGGTGCGTTTGAAAAACTGTTTTTT	CASSLDQGAFEKLFF
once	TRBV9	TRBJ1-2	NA	TGTGCCAGCAGCGCGGACATAGGAACGAACTATGGCTACACCTTC	CASSADIGTNYGYTF
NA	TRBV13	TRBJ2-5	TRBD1	TGTGCCAGCAGCTGGGGACAGGGGACGGAGACCCAGTACTTC	CASSWGQGTETQYF
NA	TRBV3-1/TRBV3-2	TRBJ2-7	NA	TGTGCCAGCAGCCAGGCCCTCGGGTACGAGCAGTACTTC	CASSQALGYEQYF
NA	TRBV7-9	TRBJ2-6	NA	TGTGCCAGCAGCCGACTCAGCTCTGGGGCCAACGTCCTGACTTTC	CASSRLSSGANVLTF